The 25 T cell receptor beta chains presented below share a single source sample, sequenced in a study of long-term antiretroviral therapy in people with HIV. With survey level as its setting, the immunoSEQ assay was v3.0. Libraries were prepared by immunoSEQ multiplex PCR; TCRdb keeps only in-frame clonotypes and omits some of them. The sample lists 30,000 to 40,000 clones; around 86% were seen once. The input for sequencing was unsorted PBMCs, taken 1.5 years after starting antiretroviral therapy. Receptor source: a man aged 18-30 years with HIV.

This chain connects TRBV9 to TRBJ2-6, with D hard to call. From germline, CDR1 is SGDLS and CDR2 YYNGEE. The CDR3 contains 14 residues. Between the trimmed V and J ends, which lost 3 bases and 0 bases, there was a span of 4 bases. The CDR3 is CASSAVSGANVLTF. The CDR3 DNA sequence: TGTGCCAGCAGCGCGGTCTCTGGGGCCAACGTCCTGACTTTC.

The V and J genes are TRBV6-1 and TRBJ2-7; the match to TRBD1 covers 11 bases. Germline CDR1 reads MNHNS; CDR2 reads SASEGT. This CDR3 has 15 residues. The trim removed 4 bases at V and 4 bases at J, leaving 6 bases unmatched. DNA for the CDR3: TGTGCCAGCAGTGCGGGGACAGGGGGATTGTACGAGCAGTACTTC. Protein: CASSAGTGGLYEQYF.

CDR3 sequence (DNA): TGTGCCAGCTCACCACTGAGCGGGGACACAGATACGCAGTATTTT. This codes for CASSPLSGDTDTQYF. The J gene is TRBJ2-3, the V gene TRBV18, with 7 bases matching TRBD2. Germline trimming cut 1 base from V and 2 bases from J; bases unmatched to any gene: 3. The CDR3 length is 15 residues. Per the germline V gene, CDR1 is KGHSH and CDR2 is LQKENI.

This chain connects TRBV27 to TRBJ2-3; 8 positions match TRBD2. Germline V CDR1 and CDR2: MNHEY, SMNVEV (reference sequence). The trim removed 4 bases at V and 4 bases at J, leaving 13 bases unmatched. This CDR3 contains 17 residues. The CDR3 sequence is CASSSTPGLVLADTQYF. CDR3 bases: TGTGCCAGCAGTTCTACGCCGGGACTAGTGCTCGCAGATACGCAGTATTTT.

The DNA for the CDR3 is TGTGCCAGCAGTTTAGCACATCGCAATCAGCCCCAGCATTTT. Amino acid sequence: CASSLAHRNQPQHF. The chain couples TRBV28 to TRBJ1-5; no clear D gene. Germline V lookup: CDR1 MDHEN, CDR2 SYDVKM. The length of the CDR3 is 14 residues. Trimming removed 2 bases from V and 2 bases from J, with 7 bases in between. Filled out from reference TRBV28 and TRBJ1-5, the complete variable domain reads DVKVTQSSRYLVKRTGEKVFLECVQDMDHENMFWYRQDPGLGLRLIYFSYDVKMKEKGDIPEGYSVSREKKERFSLILESASTNQTSMYLCASSLAHRNQPQHFGDGTRLSIL.

This clone was counted between two and nine times. The V call is TRBV19, the J call TRBJ2-1, with D tentatively TRBD1 or TRBD2 (5 bases each). Germline V gene data show CDR1 as LNHDA and CDR2 as SQIVND (reference sequence). The CDR3 sequence is 15 residues long. V was pared by 8 bases and J by 0 bases, with 14 bases between. CDR3 loop: CASAVSGSSYNEQFF. Written as DNA, the CDR3 is TGTGCCAGTGCCGTATCAGGGAGCTCCTACAATGAGCAGTTCTTC.

The chain is built from TRBV18 and TRBJ2-6; 8 nucleotides line up with TRBD1. J lost 2 bases, V lost 4 bases, and 4 bases had no gene match. Germline assignment: CDR1 KGHSH and CDR2 LQKENI. The CDR3 length is 16 residues. CDR3 loop: CASSRPQGAGANVLTF. The CDR3 DNA reads as TGTGCCAGCTCACGGCCACAGGGGGCTGGGGCCAACGTCCTGACTTTC.

This clone was counted only a few times. The V and J genes are TRBV27 and TRBJ1-1; unclear D gene. This CDR3 comprises 17 residues. CDR1 and CDR2 (germline): MNHEY, SMNVEV (reference sequence). Trimming shortened V by 0 bases and J by 1 base, and 15 bases separated the two germline ends. Here the CDR3 DNA reads TGTGCCAGCAGTTTATCGGTCGACGTCAGGAAGAACACTGAAGCTTTCTTT. Residues: CASSLSVDVRKNTEAFF.

This clone has just one count. This sequence joins TRBV28 and TRBJ1-5; D is uncertain. The length of the CDR3 is 15 residues. The germline V and J ends were trimmed by 5 bases and 5 bases, with 16 bases remaining between them. Germline V CDR1 and CDR2: MDHEN, SYDVKM. CDR3 in DNA: TGTGCCAGCAGTAACCCCCCTGGCAGTGATCAGCCCCAGCATTTT. It yields the protein CASSNPPGSDQPQHF.

CDR3 DNA: TGTGCCACCAGCACCCGGACAGGAGATAATACGCAGTATTTT. It yields the protein CATSTRTGDNTQYF. The chain recombines TRBV15 with TRBJ2-3; 7 bases are shared with TRBD1. CDR1 is LNHNV, CDR2 YYDKDF, per germline (reference sequence). V shed 4 bases, J shed 7 bases, and the junction held 8 bases outside the gene matches. The CDR3 is 14 amino acids.

The CDR3 is CAKISGLTGELFF. CDR3 nucleotide sequence: TGTGCCAAAATTAGCGGACTCACCGGGGAGCTGTTTTTT. V and J are TRBV7-9 and TRBJ2-2, with D perhaps matching TRBD2 (6 bases). The CDR3 spans 13 residues. Germline CDR1 is SEHNR and CDR2 is FQNEAQ (reference sequence). Trimming removed 10 bases from V and 4 bases from J, with 13 bases in between. Full variable domain (missing parts from reference TRBV7-9 and TRBJ2-2): DTGVSQNPRHKITKRGQNVTFRCDPISEHNRLYWYRQTLGQGPEFLTYFQNEAQLEKSRLLSDRFSAERPKGSFSTLEIQRTEQGDSAMYLCAKISGLTGELFFGEGSRLTVL.

This clone was seen a handful of times. The chain recombines TRBV27 with TRBJ1-5, with a tentative D call TRBD1 (5 bases). The germline V gene encodes CDR1 MNHEY and CDR2 SMNVEV (reference sequence). This CDR3 is built from 16 residues. V shed 1 base and J shed 6 bases, with 16 bases lying between them. The CDR3 spells CASSLYGQGGGQPQHF. CDR3 bases: TGTGCCAGCAGTTTATATGGGCAGGGAGGCGGTCAGCCCCAGCATTTT.

The sample holds a few counts of this clone. The chain uses TRBV19 and TRBJ2-2, with D perhaps TRBD1 or TRBD2 (7 bases each). There are 16 residues in the CDR3. The V gene lost 6 bases and the J gene lost 3 bases, with 17 bases spanning the gap. The germline V gene has CDR1 LNHDA and CDR2 SQIVND (reference sequence). The CDR3 bases are TGTGCCAGTAGGATATGGGAGGGGGCTGACACCGGGGAGCTGTTTTTT. It is translated as CASRIWEGADTGELFF.

The chain employs TRBV7-2 and TRBJ1-4; possible D gene TRBD1, 5 bases. CDR1 is SGHTA, CDR2 FQGNSA, per germline. This CDR3 region has 14 residues. V lost 4 bases, J lost 7 bases, and 13 bases lay in between. In nucleotides, the CDR3 is TGTGCCAGCAGCTACGGGACCCGAAGTGAAAAACTGTTTTTT. It translates to CASSYGTRSEKLFF.

This chain links TRBV5-1 with TRBJ2-3; TRBD2 matches 12 bases. The ends lost 4 bases at V and 5 bases at J; junction bases unmatched: 8. The CDR3 runs 16 residues. Germline CDR1 SGHRS, CDR2 YFSETQ. CDR3 sequence (DNA): TGCGCCAGCAGCAGGACGGGACTAGCGGGTCAAGATACGCAGTATTTT. Protein: CASSRTGLAGQDTQYF.

DNA of the CDR3: TGTGCCAGCAGCTTCCTCACAGGGCCCTCGGTTCAGCAGTACTTC. As protein: CASSFLTGPSVQQYF. This chain joins TRBV5-4 and TRBJ2-7; D might be TRBD1 (6 bases). The CDR3 is 15 amino acids. The V gene lost 2 bases and the J gene lost 8 bases, with 20 bases spanning the gap. From germline, CDR1 is SGHNT and CDR2 YYREEE (reference sequence). Supplemented by reference TRBV5-4 and TRBJ2-7, the full variable domain reads ETGVTQSPTHLIKTRGQQVTLRCSSQSGHNTVSWYQQALGQGPQFIFQYYREEENGRGNFPPRFSGLQFPNYSSELNVNALELDDSALYLCASSFLTGPSVQQYFGPGTRLTVT.

V usage is TRBV7-2 and J usage is TRBJ2-3; TRBD2 agrees at 10 bases. CDR3 length: 19 residues. V was pared by 0 bases and J by 0 bases, with 9 bases of the junction left unmatched. Germline CDR1 SGHTA, CDR2 FQGNSA. The CDR3 region has the DNA TGTGCCAGCAGCTTAGCGGGACTAGCGTGGAGTTCTAGCACAGATACGCAGTATTTT. It is translated as CASSLAGLAWSSSTDTQYF.

The rearrangement joins TRBV5-4 to TRBJ1-3, with D hard to call. Trimming cost V 2 bases and J 4 bases, with 16 bases left between them. This CDR3 is 16 amino acids long. The germline V gene encodes CDR1 SGHNT and CDR2 YYREEE (reference sequence). Here the CDR3 reads CASSFSFMGFGNTIYF. DNA of the CDR3: TGTGCCAGCAGCTTTTCGTTTATGGGGTTCGGAAACACCATATATTTT.

The chain links TRBV6-5 to TRBJ2-1; D is uncertain. The V gene's germline CDR1 is MNHEY and CDR2 SVGAGI. Trimming shortened V by 0 bases and J by 0 bases, and 9 bases separated the two germline ends. The CDR3 covers 16 residues. The CDR3 bases are TGTGCCAGCAGTTACTCGACCAGACGCTCCTACAATGAGCAGTTCTTC. It is translated as CASSYSTRRSYNEQFF.

The chain couples TRBV18 to TRBJ1-3, with D tentatively TRBD1 (6 bases). Trimming shortened V by 0 bases and J by 0 bases, and 21 bases separated the two germline ends. This CDR3 contains 20 residues. The germline V gene has CDR1 KGHSH and CDR2 LQKENI. The CDR3 region is CASSPPIPRGTESSGNTIYF. The CDR3 nucleotides read TGTGCCAGCTCACCACCGATCCCCAGGGGAACCGAGAGCTCTGGAAACACCATATATTTT.

The chain is built from TRBV4-3 and TRBJ2-1, with D possibly being TRBD2 (5 bases). Germline assignment: CDR1 LGHNA and CDR2 YSLEER. The CDR3 length is 15 residues. Trimming removed 0 bases from V and 8 bases from J, with 14 bases in between. The CDR3 nucleotides are TGCGCCAGCAGCCAAGAGAATAGCGCCGGGCATGAGCAGTTCTTC. Amino acid sequence: CASSQENSAGHEQFF.

This clone appeared a single time. V is TRBV9 and J is TRBJ2-7; tentative D call: TRBD1 (5 bases). The CDR3 length is 14 residues. Trimming pared 0 bases from V and 4 bases from J, leaving 11 bases between. CDR1 is SGDLS and CDR2 is YYNGEE in the germline V gene. Written as DNA, the CDR3 is TGTGCCAGCAGCGTAGAACAGGTAGGATACGAGCAGTACTTC. It specifies CASSVEQVGYEQYF.

This chain links TRBV19 with TRBJ2-2, with D maybe TRBD1 (5 bases). V lost 5 bases and J 4 bases, leaving 14 bases between the germline ends. The V gene's germline CDR1 is LNHDA and CDR2 SQIVND (reference sequence). This CDR3 is built from 15 residues. The CDR3 sequence: CASSPRVETTGELFF. In DNA, the CDR3 is TGTGCCAGTAGTCCCAGGGTAGAAACCACCGGGGAGCTGTTTTTT.

The chain is built from TRBV5-1 and TRBJ1-5; D unresolved. Trimming took 0 bases from V and 0 from J, leaving 13 bases between them. Germline CDR1 SGHRS, CDR2 YFSETQ. The CDR3 length is 17 residues. This CDR3 reads CASSLVPSSYSNQPQHF. The CDR3 bases are TGCGCCAGCAGCTTGGTCCCCTCATCGTATAGCAATCAGCCCCAGCATTTT. The full variable domain, completed using reference TRBV5-1 and TRBJ1-5, is KAGVTQTPRYLIKTRGQQVTLSCSPISGHRSVSWYQQTPGQGLQFLFEYFSETQRNKGNFPGRFSGRQFSNSRSEMNVSTLELGDSALYLCASSLVPSSYSNQPQHFGDGTRLSIL.

This chain connects TRBV7-9 to TRBJ2-1; D is ambiguous. The CDR3 sequence is 11 residues long. Germline V gene sequence: CDR1 SEHNR, CDR2 FQNEAQ (reference sequence). V lost 2 bases and J 10 bases, leaving 6 bases between the germline ends. This CDR3 reads CASSLMREQFF. The CDR3, as DNA: TGTGCCAGCAGCTTAATGCGAGAGCAGTTCTTC.